The TCR beta chain described here comes from a study of spatial heterogeneity in lung cancer. The study, taken as a whole, reports: Compared with follow-up, resection was when ubiquitous expanded tumor TCRs appeared in blood more.

As for this clonotype: Its matching antigen is unknown.

TCRdb reprocessed the 5' RACE reads with MiXCR, giving one entry per CDR3 protein. The data contain 17,000 or so distinct CDR3 sequences, 10% of them singletons. The sample's time point: blood at routine non-recurrence follow-up after resection. CDR1 is MNHEY and CDR2 is SVGAGI in the germline V gene. The CDR3 sequence is 19 residues long. V dropped 0 bases and J dropped 4; count of bases not matched to a gene: 11. Specimen: PBMCs, collected at follow-up. V and J are TRBV6-5 and TRBJ2-6; 8 bases fit TRBD1. The sequence derives from a female donor with early-stage non-small cell lung cancer. The chain's CDR3 is CASSYSIGVRGPGANVLTF. CDR3 DNA: TGTGCCAGCAGTTACTCGATCGGAGTCAGGGGGCCAGGGGCCAACGTCCTGACTTTC.